This is a list of T cell receptor beta chains from one sample in a study of blood T cell repertoires in COVID-19. The table came from immunoSEQ multiplex PCR; TCRdb's copy has only in-frame clones and leaves some out. The sample yields some 96,000 clones, about 77% seen once. What was sequenced was peripheral blood. These receptors all stem from a woman aged 70-85 years with acute or convalescent COVID-19. CDR3s include the opening cysteine and the closing phenylalanine or tryptophan. D genes are given only for firm matches. Expanded clones get a size class; other rows say once, few or many, or leave the size out.

clone size	D gene	V gene	J gene	CDR3 protein	CDR3 DNA
.	.	TRBV3-1/TRBV3-2	TRBJ1-5	CASSPREGGQPQHF	TGTGCCAGCAGCCCCCGGGAGGGGGGACAGCCCCAGCATTTT
once	TRBD2	TRBV9	TRBJ2-1	CASSVVSGGAFSAQFF	TGTGCCAGCAGCGTAGTTAGCGGGGGGGCATTCAGCGCGCAGTTCTTC
.	.	TRBV3-1/TRBV3-2	TRBJ1-5	CASSQEYSNQPQHF	TGTGCCAGCAGCCAAGAATATAGCAATCAGCCCCAGCATTTT
.	.	TRBV5-1	TRBJ1-4	CASSSPFGTDGGLFF	TGCGCCAGCAGCTCCCCGTTTGGGACGGACGGGGGACTGTTTTTT
.	.	TRBV19	TRBJ1-1	CASSNREINTEAFF	TGTGCCAGTAGCAACAGGGAGATAAACACTGAAGCTTTCTTT
.	TRBD2	TRBV19	TRBJ2-1	CASSMLGTSVINEQFF	TGTGCCAGTAGTATGTTAGGGACTAGCGTGATCAATGAGCAGTTCTTC
once	.	TRBV6-5	TRBJ1-1	CASNLLDSDTEAFF	TGTGCCAGCAATCTTTTGGACAGTGACACTGAAGCTTTCTTT
few	.	TRBV5-1	TRBJ1-2	CASSLEGQGYGYTF	TGCGCCAGCAGCTTGGAGGGTCAGGGTTATGGCTACACCTTC
.	.	TRBV7-2	TRBJ2-2	CASSLTGNTGELFF	TGTGCCAGCAGCCTTACAGGGAACACCGGGGAGCTGTTTTTT
.	.	TRBV2	TRBJ2-3	CASSLTSISPDTQYF	TGTGCCAGCAGCCTTACGTCTATCTCCCCAGATACGCAGTATTTT
once	.	TRBV23-1	TRBJ2-2	CASSPGTGELFF	TGCGCCAGCAGCCCGGGGACCGGGGAGCTGTTTTTT
.	.	TRBV6-5	TRBJ2-5	CASSLRETQYF	TGTGCCAGCAGTCTGAGGGAGACCCAGTACTTC
.	TRBD1	TRBV18	TRBJ2-3	CASSPTGQGDTQYF	TGTGCCAGCTCACCAACGGGACAGGGGGATACGCAGTATTTT
.	.	TRBV7-2	TRBJ1-6	CASSLVSQDSYNSPLHF	TGTGCCAGCAGCTTAGTTTCCCAGGACTCCTATAATTCACCCCTCCACTTT
.	.	TRBV30	TRBJ2-5	CAWSVDRKETQYF	TGTGCCTGGAGTGTAGACAGAAAAGAGACCCAGTACTTC
.	.	TRBV7-3	TRBJ2-3	CASSFGGGHTDTQYF	TGTGCCAGCAGCTTCGGCGGCGGACACACAGATACGCAGTATTTT
.	.	TRBV27	TRBJ2-7	CASSLQTGYGQYF	TGTGCCAGCAGTTTACAGACGGGGTACGGGCAGTACTTC
.	.	TRBV19	TRBJ1-6	CASSIVQFNSPLHF	TGTGCCAGTAGTATCGTCCAGTTTAATTCACCCCTCCACTTT
few	.	TRBV5-5	TRBJ1-1	CASSQATGTEAFF	TGTGCCAGCAGCCAAGCGACAGGCACTGAAGCTTTCTTT
.	TRBD1	TRBV7-8	TRBJ1-1	CASTRQGLSTEAFF	TGTGCCAGCACCCGACAGGGGTTAAGCACTGAAGCTTTCTTT
.	.	TRBV18	TRBJ2-5	CASSRPGTFLETQYF	TGTGCCAGCTCACGTCCCGGGACATTTTTGGAGACCCAGTACTTC
.	.	TRBV5-1	TRBJ2-1	CASSLGQGYNEQFF	TGCGCCAGCAGCTTGGGTCAGGGTTACAATGAGCAGTTCTTC
.	TRBD1	TRBV12-3/TRBV12-4	TRBJ1-2	CASIGQGIYGYTF	TGTGCCAGCATTGGACAGGGAATCTATGGCTACACCTTC
.	TRBD2	TRBV10-3	TRBJ2-2	CAIQRGPNTGELFF	TGTGCCATCCAGCGGGGGCCGAACACCGGGGAGCTGTTTTTT
.	.	TRBV7-9	TRBJ1-1	CASSRDGGNTEAFF	TGTGCCAGCAGCAGGGACGGGGGGAACACTGAAGCTTTCTTT
.	TRBD2	TRBV6-2/TRBV6-3	TRBJ2-7	CASSLTSGGASYEQYF	TGTGCCAGCAGCCTCACTAGCGGGGGGGCATCCTACGAGCAGTACTTC
few	TRBD1	TRBV6-4	TRBJ2-1	CASSLQGNMDEQFF	TGTGCCAGCAGTTTACAGGGGAATATGGATGAGCAGTTCTTC
.	.	TRBV6-2/TRBV6-3	TRBJ1-1	CASSYSMTEMNTEAFF	TGTGCCAGCAGTTACTCAATGACTGAGATGAACACTGAAGCTTTCTTT
few	.	TRBV4-3	TRBJ2-5	CASSQDKGAVETQYF	TGCGCCAGCAGCCAAGATAAAGGGGCGGTCGAGACCCAGTACTTC
many	.	TRBV2	TRBJ1-5	CASSDWGSGNQPQHF	TGTGCCAGCAGTGACTGGGGTAGCGGCAATCAGCCCCAGCATTTT
.	.	TRBV7-2	TRBJ1-2	CASSLDGGQGTF	TGTGCCAGCAGCTTAGATGGGGGACAAGGCACCTTC
.	.	TRBV10-3	TRBJ1-2	CAISGQPLEGYTF	TGTGCCATCAGTGGACAGCCCTTAGAGGGCTACACCTTC
.	.	TRBV27	TRBJ1-2	CASSLVGRGYGYTF	TGTGCCAGCAGTTTAGTGGGCAGGGGATATGGCTACACCTTC
.	TRBD1	TRBV30	TRBJ2-7	CACTTGAPSYEQYF	TGTGCCTGTACGACAGGGGCCCCCTCCTACGAGCAGTACTTC
.	.	TRBV7-9	TRBJ1-3	CASSLARQISGNTIYF	TGTGCCAGCAGCTTAGCAAGACAGATCTCTGGAAACACCATATATTTT
.	.	TRBV4-2	TRBJ1-4	CASSPGLINEKLFF	TGTGCCAGCAGCCCGGGACTAATAAATGAAAAACTGTTTTTT
.	.	TRBV11-3	TRBJ2-5	CASSSSLAGIETQYF	TGTGCCAGCAGCTCCTCGCTCGCGGGAATAGAGACCCAGTACTTC
.	TRBD1	TRBV5-1	TRBJ1-5	CASSPGQEDQPQHF	TGCGCCAGCAGCCCCGGACAGGAAGATCAGCCCCAGCATTTT
.	.	TRBV2	TRBJ2-3	CATQRGEGTDTQYF	TGTGCCACCCAACGGGGAGAGGGCACAGATACGCAGTATTTT
.	.	TRBV5-1	TRBJ1-5	CASSLSGSNQPQHF	TGCGCCAGCAGCTTGTCGGGGTCTAATCAGCCCCAGCATTTT